This T cell receptor (beta chain) emerged from a study of blood T cell repertoires in COVID-19. Study-wide background: Material from acute and convalescent COVID-19 was sourced from the United States, Italy and Spain. The cDNA or gDNA used as material had been derived from T cells, B-cell-depleted T cells, or PBMCs.

Those enrolled, adults aged roughly 18 to 90 years, came from under 25 US areas. TCRdb's table, derived via immunoSEQ multiplex PCR, lists solely in-frame clones and lacks some. This table holds about 200,000 clones, around 86% found once. V lost 2 bases and J lost 5, with 9 bases in between. The germline V gene encodes CDR1 MGHDK and CDR2 SYGVNS. The CDR3 is 13 amino acids. The sequenced sample consisted of PBMCs or T cells enriched from blood (not recorded which). The clonotype comes from a woman aged 40 to 50 in a cohort exposed to, infected with or recovered from COVID-19 (not recorded which). The genes are TRBV25-1 and TRBJ1-2; weak D call: TRBD1 (5 bases). The CDR3 DNA is TGTGCCAGCAGTGAACCAGGGTTGTATGGCTACACCTTC. Its translation: CASSEPGLYGYTF.